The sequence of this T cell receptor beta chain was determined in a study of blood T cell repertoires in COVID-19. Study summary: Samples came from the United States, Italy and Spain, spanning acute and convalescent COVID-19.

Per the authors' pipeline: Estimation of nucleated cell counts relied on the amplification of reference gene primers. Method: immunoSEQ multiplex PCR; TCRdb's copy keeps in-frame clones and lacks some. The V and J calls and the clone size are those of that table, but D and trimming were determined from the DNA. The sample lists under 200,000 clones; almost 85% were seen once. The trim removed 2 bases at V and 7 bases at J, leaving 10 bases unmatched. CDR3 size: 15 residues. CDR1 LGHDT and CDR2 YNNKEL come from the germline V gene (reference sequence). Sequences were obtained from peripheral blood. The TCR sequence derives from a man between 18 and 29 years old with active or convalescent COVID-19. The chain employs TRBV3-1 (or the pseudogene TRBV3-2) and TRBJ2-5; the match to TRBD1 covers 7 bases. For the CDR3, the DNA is TGTGCCAGCAGCCAACGCACAGGGGCTTGGGGGACCCAGTACTTC. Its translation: CASSQRTGAWGTQYF.